These T cell receptor beta chains were read from a single sample in a study of blood T cells in healthy people across ages. TCRdb used MiXCR to reprocess the 5' RACE reads, holding one entry per CDR3 protein. The data show roughly 650,000 distinct CDR3 sequences, with about a third seen just once and roughly 14% held by the top ten. Sequenced material: blood. All receptors derive from an elderly woman in good health. The CDR3 runs from the conserved cysteine through the conserved F or W. A D gene is named only where the DNA matches it firmly. Clone size is given for some rows only: seen once, a few or many times, or a class if the clone is expanded.

D | J | size | V | DNA | CDR3
- | TRBJ2-2 | - | TRBV6-5 | TGTGCCAGCAGTAAAGACATTAACGGGGAGCTGTTTTTT | CASSKDINGELFF
TRBD1 | TRBJ1-1 | few | TRBV6-6 | TGTGCCAGCCTAGGACAGGGACCGATGACTTACACTGAAGCTTTCTTT | CASLGQGPMTYTEAFF
- | TRBJ2-3 | many | TRBV6-1 | TGTGCCAGCAGTGCTGTGGCGGGGAGCACAGATACGCAGTATTTT | CASSAVAGSTDTQYF
TRBD1 | TRBJ2-3 | many | TRBV5-1 | TGCGCCAGCAGCTCTGGACAGGGCCCAACAGATACGCAGTATTTT | CASSSGQGPTDTQYF
- | TRBJ2-2 | - | TRBV7-3 | TGTGCCAGCAGCTTACTCAGTTCCGACGGGGAGCTGTTTTTT | CASSLLSSDGELFF
- | TRBJ2-2 | - | TRBV7-9 | TGTGCCAGCAGCTTACCCGGAGGGGGCGTAAGCGGGGAGCTGTTTTTT | CASSLPGGGVSGELFF
- | TRBJ2-1 | many | TRBV9 | TGTGCCAGCAGCGTAAAGGATGAGCAGTTCTTC | CASSVKDEQFF
TRBD2 | TRBJ2-7 | many | TRBV20-1 | TGCAGTCCCGTGGGGACTAGGGCCGGCTCTAATCAGTACTTC | CSPVGTRAGSNQYF
- | TRBJ1-4 | - | TRBV20-1 | TGCAGTGCTAGACCCGGGCGAGGGGATGAAAAACTGTTTTTT | CSARPGRGDEKLFF
- | TRBJ2-3 | - | TRBV5-1 | TGCGCCAGCAGCTTTGCGGGATCAGATACGCAGTATTTT | CASSFAGSDTQYF
- | TRBJ1-1 | - | TRBV20-1 | TGCAGTGCTAGAGATCTCACAGGGCGCACTGAAGCTTTCTTT | CSARDLTGRTEAFF
- | TRBJ2-5 | many | TRBV20-1 | TGCAGTGCTAAGGTTCCGGGGAAAGAGACCCAGTACTTC | CSAKVPGKETQYF
- | TRBJ2-7 | - | TRBV3-1 | TGTGCCAGCAGCCAAGATCCCCGGGGTTGCTACGAGCAGTACTTC | CASSQDPRGCYEQYF
TRBD1 | TRBJ1-2 | - | TRBV20-1 | TGCGGTGCATCCGGAGGGGGCCTTAACTATGGCTACACCTTC | CGASGGGLNYGYTF
TRBD2 | TRBJ2-1 | few | TRBV20-1 | TGCAGTGCTAGAGATCTAGCGGGAGTTGAGCAGTTCTTC | CSARDLAGVEQFF
- | TRBJ2-7 | many | TRBV5-1 | TGCGCCAGCAGCTTGAACGGAGAGGCCTCCTACGAGCAGTACTTC | CASSLNGEASYEQYF
- | TRBJ2-1 | many | TRBV7-2 | TGTGCCAGCAGCTTAGAACGGATATACAATGAGCAGTTCTTC | CASSLERIYNEQFF
- | TRBJ2-3 | few | TRBV5-5 | TGTGCCAGCAGCTTGCGTCCCAGTGGCTTGACAGATACGCAGTATTTT | CASSLRPSGLTDTQYF
TRBD2 | TRBJ2-7 | - | TRBV28 | TGTGCCAGCAGTTTAGGACTCGGGGGGGCTCTAAGCGAGCAGTACTTC | CASSLGLGGALSEQYF
- | TRBJ1-2 | many | TRBV12-3/TRBV12-4 | TGTGCCAGCAGTTTAGACCCAGACGGTGGCTACACCTTC | CASSLDPDGGYTF